This note documents a single T cell receptor (beta chain) sequence. These data originate in a study of cytomegalovirus exposure and HLA in healthy donors. CDR1 is SGHRS and CDR2 is YFSETQ in the germline V gene. The CDR3 length is 15 residues. V was clipped by 3 bases and J by 6 bases; unmatched bases: 8. PCR primers comprised 60 Vbeta and 13 Jbeta primers. This table comes from immunoSEQ multiplex PCR, and its TCRdb copy is limited to in-frame clones, with some not included. The sample totals 80,000 to 100,000 clones. The specimen was PBMCs. This chain links TRBV5-1 with TRBJ1-2; 10 nucleotides align to TRBD1. The source of this sequence is a woman aged 25-40 years in good health and CMV-seronegative. The CDR3 DNA sequence: TGCGCCAGCAGCTGGGTAGCGGGACAGGGGAATGGCTACACCTTC. Its translation is CASSWVAGQGNGYTF.